The 21 T cell receptor beta chains given below trace back to one sample, sequenced in a study of metastatic and nonmetastatic thyroid tumors. TCRdb re-called the PCR reads with MiXCR. The sample records around 15,000 clones, 25% to 30% being singletons. None of the patients had undergone any treatment ahead of thyroid surgery. The sample comprised blood. The receptors were gathered from a female donor with papillary thyroid cancer or a benign thyroid nodule (not recorded which). Some clones in this sample may be carry-over from other donors' samples.

The gene calls are TRBV6-2 or TRBV6-3 and TRBJ2-7; 12 bases fit TRBD2. The germline CDR1 and CDR2 sequences are MNHEY and SVGEGT. The CDR3 is 16 amino acids. V was pared by 5 bases and J by 2 bases, with 7 bases of the junction left unmatched. The CDR3 nucleotides read TGTGCCAGCAGTGGGGGGACTAGCGGGTATACCTACGAGCAGTACTTC. Protein: CASSGGTSGYTYEQYF.

This clone qualifies as medium-sized. V and J are TRBV7-2 and TRBJ2-1, with D possibly matching TRBD1 (6 bases). The CDR3 is made up of 14 amino acids. Trimming cost V 10 bases and J 0 bases, with 13 bases left between them. Germline assignment: CDR1 SGHTA and CDR2 FQGNSA. CDR3 in amino acids: CATSRQVSYNEQFF. The DNA for the CDR3 is TGTGCCACCAGTAGACAGGTCTCCTACAATGAGCAGTTCTTC.

In its sample, this clone was seen a few times. The junction shows a germline mismatch at one end, possibly a read error. V is TRBV27 and J is TRBJ1-2; D ambiguous. This CDR3 has 12 residues. CDR1 MNHEY and CDR2 SMNVEV come from the germline V gene (reference sequence). The CDR3 spells CASREEGYVYTF. In nucleotides, the CDR3 is TGTGCCAGTAGGGAGGAGGGCTATGTCTACACCTTC.

This clone showed up many times. The chain carries TRBV12-5 and TRBJ1-1, with a weak D call TRBD1 (6 bases). V dropped 3 bases and J dropped 3 bases, with 14 bases sitting between them. The CDR3 extends over 15 amino acids. Germline CDR1 is LGHNT and CDR2 is FRNRAP. The CDR3 bases are TGTGCTAGTGGTTTTGGCAGGGGTCAAGACACTGAAGCTTTCTTT. Amino acids: CASGFGRGQDTEAFF. Drawing the rest from reference TRBV12-5 and TRBJ1-1, the complete variable domain is DARVTQTPRHKVTEMGQEVTMRCQPILGHNTVFWYRQTMMQGLELLAYFRNRAPLDDSGMPKDRFSAEMPDATLATLKIQPSEPRDSAVYFCASGFGRGQDTEAFFGQGTRLTVV.

This chain links TRBV6-1 with TRBJ1-2, with TRBD1 matching 8 bases. CDR1 and CDR2 from the germline V gene are MNHNS and SASEGT. CDR3 length equals 15 residues. V was pared by 2 bases and J by 7 bases, with 9 bases of the junction left unmatched. The CDR3 spells CASSEYEGRGLGYTF. The CDR3 DNA sequence: TGTGCCAGCAGTGAATATGAGGGCAGGGGGCTTGGCTACACCTTC.

This chain uses TRBV4-2 with TRBJ1-3; D is uncertain. V was shortened by 4 bases and J by 0 bases, with 13 bases between the two germline ends. In germline, CDR1 is LGHNA, CDR2 YNFKEQ. This CDR3 spans 16 amino acids. Here the CDR3 reads CASSPVPLGSGNTIYF. The CDR3 DNA reads TGTGCCAGCAGCCCCGTCCCGTTGGGCTCTGGAAACACCATATATTTT.

By frequency in the sample, this clone is medium-sized. The chain carries TRBV2 and TRBJ2-2; possibly TRBD1 for D (5 bases). The CDR3 totals 14 residues. Per germline, CDR1 SNHLY and CDR2 FYNNEI. V was shortened by 6 bases and J by 5 bases, with 13 bases between the two germline ends. CDR3 loop: CASSRVSRTGELFF. As DNA, the CDR3 is TGTGCCAGCAGCAGGGTGTCAAGGACCGGGGAGCTGTTTTTT. Full variable domain (outside the CDR3, taken from reference TRBV2 and TRBJ2-2): EPEVTQTPSHQVTQMGQEVILRCVPISNHLYFYWYRQILGQKVEFLVSFYNNEISEKSEIFDDQFSVERPDGSNFTLKIRSTKLEDSAMYFCASSRVSRTGELFFGEGSRLTVL.

This clone is termed medium-sized. V usage is TRBV6-2 or TRBV6-3 and J usage is TRBJ2-7; 8 bases match TRBD2. Germline CDR1 and CDR2: MNHEY and SVGEGT. Germline trimming cut 0 bases from V and 2 bases from J; bases unmatched to any gene: 6. This CDR3 has 16 amino acids. CDR3 sequence (DNA): TGTGCCAGCAGTTACTCGATGTTAGCGGGAACCTACGAGCAGTACTTC. This encodes CASSYSMLAGTYEQYF.

The chain carries TRBV6-4 and TRBJ2-1, with 11 bases fitting TRBD2. CDR1 is MRHNA, CDR2 SNTAGT, per germline. Germline trimming cut 2 bases from V and 11 bases from J; bases unmatched to any gene: 14. CDR3 length: 17 amino acids. CDR3 amino acids: CASSDPPGTSGYYQQFF. DNA for the CDR3: TGTGCCAGCAGTGACCCCCCCGGGACTAGCGGTTACTATCAGCAGTTCTTC.

This clone was seen a few times. The genes are TRBV5-5 and TRBJ1-1; TRBD1 is a possible D gene (6 bases). V was cut by 1 base and J by 0 bases, with 10 bases left in between. The CDR3 length is 15 residues. Germline-derived CDR1 and CDR2 are SGHKS and YYEKEE (reference sequence). The CDR3 loop is CASSLLGAMNTEAFF. DNA for the CDR3: TGTGCCAGCAGCTTGTTGGGGGCCATGAACACTGAAGCTTTCTTT.

The sample holds many counts of this clone. The chain combines TRBV29-1 with TRBJ1-1, with TRBD1 identical over 12 bases. The CDR3 sequence is 14 residues long. Trimming cost V 3 bases and J 6 bases; bases outside gene matches: 5. Germline values: CDR1 SQVTM, CDR2 ANQGSEA. CDR3 sequence reads: CSVDRDRGLPEAFF. For the CDR3, the DNA is TGCAGCGTTGATAGGGACAGGGGGCTCCCTGAAGCTTTCTTT.

This clone is termed medium-sized (0.01 to 0.1%). This chain uses TRBV20-1 with TRBJ1-6; no firm D call. CDR1 is DFQATT, CDR2 SNEGSKA, per germline (reference sequence). This CDR3 contains 13 residues. Trimming cost V 3 bases and J 7 bases, with 10 bases left between them. The CDR3 loop is CSASPSSNSPLHF. The CDR3 DNA reads TGCAGTGCTAGCCCCTCGTCCAATTCACCCCTCCACTTT.

This clone counts as medium-sized. The gene calls are TRBV12-3 or TRBV12-4 and TRBJ2-3; 9 nucleotides agree with TRBD2. Trimming cost V 6 bases and J 5 bases; bases outside gene matches: 6. There are 14 residues in the CDR3. Written as DNA, the CDR3 is TGTGCCAGCAGCCCTGGAGCGGGAGGAGATACGCAGTATTTT. Its translation: CASSPGAGGDTQYF.

By sample share, this clone is medium-sized. The V and J genes are TRBV2 and TRBJ2-1; D remains unclear. V was shortened by 6 bases and J by 1 base, with 13 bases between the two germline ends. Germline V lookup: CDR1 SNHLY, CDR2 FYNNEI. This CDR3 contains 15 residues. The CDR3 here is CASSANGGSYNEQFF. The CDR3 DNA is TGTGCCAGCAGCGCTAACGGTGGGTCCTACAATGAGCAGTTCTTC.

This clone qualifies as medium-sized. V and J are TRBV20-1 and TRBJ1-1, with 9 bases lining up with TRBD1. J was trimmed by 4 bases and V by 3 bases; bases with no gene match: 9. Germline V lookup: CDR1 DFQATT, CDR2 SNEGSKA (reference sequence). The CDR3 contains 15 residues. The DNA of the CDR3 is TGCAGTGCTAGGAAGGACAGGGGCCGGGGCACTGAAGCTTTCTTT. Translation: CSARKDRGRGTEAFF.

Relative to its sample, this clone is medium-sized. This chain links TRBV6-5 with TRBJ2-1; 11 bases are shared with TRBD1. This CDR3 region has 16 residues. Germline CDR1 is MNHEY and CDR2 is SVGAGI. V trimming: 0 bases; J trimming: 8 bases; junction bases outside the gene matches: 6. The CDR3 is CASSYSPGQGVHEQFF. CDR3 coding DNA: TGTGCCAGCAGTTACTCTCCGGGACAGGGGGTACATGAGCAGTTCTTC.

Ten or more counts support this clone. This sequence joins TRBV10-2 and TRBJ1-5; possibly TRBD1 for D (5 bases). Germline V gene lookup returns CDR1 WSHSY and CDR2 SAAADI. The CDR3 runs to 14 residues. Deletions cut 3 bases from V and 3 bases from J, with 9 bases between. CDR3 region: CASSDSGNNQPQHF. The CDR3 bases are TGCGCCAGCAGTGATTCAGGGAACAATCAGCCCCAGCATTTT.

A note on this clone: Lacking the conserved final phenylalanine or tryptophan, this CDR3 likely reflects a read error. No DNA is shown, since the ends of the CDR3 on it are uncertain; the CDR3 is the one TCRdb lists. This chain links TRBV7-2 with TRBJ2-1; the table's D call, TRBD2, was not checked against the DNA. The CDR3 adds up to 15 amino acids, both ends counted. CDR1 is SGHTA and CDR2 is FQGNSA in the germline V gene. The CDR3 sequence is CASSLTRGGHNEHFL.

This clone showed up just a few times. The V call is TRBV28, the J call TRBJ2-7, with 8 bases fitting TRBD1. The V segment lost 7 bases and the J segment 2 bases; nucleotides outside the gene matches: 7. The CDR3 is 14 amino acids. Looked up from germline, CDR1 is MDHEN and CDR2 is SYDVKM. CDR3 in DNA: TGTGCCAGCACTTTGACAGGGGTAACCTACGAGCAGTACTTC. Protein sequence: CASTLTGVTYEQYF.

V is TRBV6-1 and J is TRBJ2-1, with D unclear. Trimming cost V 4 bases and J 8 bases, with 12 bases left between them. The CDR3 runs to 13 residues. Germline CDR1 is MNHNS and CDR2 is SASEGT. The CDR3, as DNA: TGTGCCAGCAGTGCCGAGATGGGATATGAGCAGTTCTTC. Protein: CASSAEMGYEQFF.

This clone was observed at least ten times. This chain connects TRBV20-1 to TRBJ2-5; possibly TRBD1 for D (5 bases). There are 11 residues in the CDR3. Trimming shortened V by 4 bases and J by 5 bases, and 8 bases separated the two germline ends. The V gene's germline CDR1 is DFQATT and CDR2 SNEGSKA (reference sequence). DNA of the CDR3: TGCAGTGCTAAGGACATTGAGACCCAGTACTTC. Translating gives CSAKDIETQYF.